Presented here are 21 T cell receptor beta chains from one specimen sequenced in a study of T cell changes during pregnancy in multiple sclerosis. Only in-frame clones appear in the TCRdb table, and some are missing; sequencing was by immunoSEQ multiplex PCR. The data show about 75,000 clones, 80% to 90% seen once. The sample in question was peripheral blood, obtained in the first trimester of pregnancy. Receptors originate from a female donor in good health, enrolled as a control in a pregnancy study.

The chain has TRBV4-1 and TRBJ2-1, with TRBD1 as a possible D gene (6 bases). Looked up from germline, CDR1 is MGHRA and CDR2 is YSYEKL. This CDR3 region has 17 residues. V was cut by 0 bases and J by 2 bases, with 14 bases left in between. CDR3 sequence reads: CASSQEPGTTTYNEQFF. DNA of the CDR3: TGCGCCAGCAGCCAAGAGCCCGGGACAACAACCTACAATGAGCAGTTCTTC.

The DNA of the CDR3 is TGTGCCAGCAGTTACTTTTCCGGGAGCAATCAGCCCCAGCATTTT. Its translation is CASSYFSGSNQPQHF. The chain couples TRBV6-5 to TRBJ1-5; D not resolved. Germline CDR1 is MNHEY and CDR2 is SVGAGI. V was cut by 1 base and J by 1 base, with 8 bases left in between. The CDR3 loop spans 15 amino acids.

The chain combines TRBV11-3 with TRBJ1-4; 12 nucleotides align to TRBD1. This CDR3 comprises 19 residues. The germline gives CDR1 SGHNT, CDR2 YENEEA. V was clipped by 0 bases and J by 6 bases; unmatched bases: 11. This CDR3 reads CASSLDRDRGRWVDEKLFF. The DNA of the CDR3 is TGTGCCAGCAGCTTAGATCGGGACAGGGGGCGGTGGGTGGATGAAAAACTGTTTTTT. The full variable domain, its missing parts supplied by reference TRBV11-3 and TRBJ1-4, is EAGVVQSPRYKIIEKKQPVAFWCNPISGHNTLYWYLQNLGQGPELLIRYENEEAVDDSQLPKDRFSAERLKGVDSTLKIQPAELGDSAVYLCASSLDRDRGRWVDEKLFFGSGTQLSVL.

V gene TRBV5-1 combines with J gene TRBJ2-7; 13 positions match TRBD2. Trimming removed 4 bases from V and 6 bases from J; junction bases left unmatched: 10. Germline loops: CDR1 SGHRS, CDR2 YFSETQ. The CDR3 length is 16 residues. CDR3 loop: CASSLRTSGGRGEQYF. In nucleotides, the CDR3 is TGCGCCAGCAGCCTCAGGACTAGCGGGGGTAGGGGCGAGCAGTACTTC. The entire variable domain, with the rest obtained from reference TRBV5-1 and TRBJ2-7, is as follows: KAGVTQTPRYLIKTRGQQVTLSCSPISGHRSVSWYQQTPGQGLQFLFEYFSETQRNKGNFPGRFSGRQFSNSRSEMNVSTLELGDSALYLCASSLRTSGGRGEQYFGPGTRLTVT.

The J gene is TRBJ1-2, the V gene TRBV27, with TRBD1 matching over 10 bases. Germline V gene data show CDR1 as MNHEY and CDR2 as SMNVEV (reference sequence). The V segment lost 4 bases and the J segment 5 bases; nucleotides outside the gene matches: 10. This CDR3 contains 16 residues. The CDR3 DNA reads as TGTGCCAGCAGTTCTCACGGGACAGGGGAGAGATATGGCTACACCTTC. This gives the protein CASSSHGTGERYGYTF.

The genes are TRBV28 and TRBJ2-4; 7 positions match TRBD1. Germline values: CDR1 MDHEN, CDR2 SYDVKM. This CDR3 spans 14 amino acids. The V gene end was trimmed by 2 bases and the J gene end by 7 bases; junction bases not matched to a gene: 5. CDR3 nucleotides: TGTGCCAGCAGTTTACAGACAGGGTTGAACATTCAGTACTTC. Its protein product is CASSLQTGLNIQYF.

This chain links TRBV5-4 with TRBJ2-7, with D possibly being TRBD2 (5 bases). This CDR3 has 11 residues. Germline CDR1 is SGHNT and CDR2 is YYREEE (reference sequence). V dropped 3 bases and J dropped 7 bases, with 8 bases sitting between them. The CDR3 sequence is CASSSPGEQYF. The DNA for the CDR3 is TGTGCCAGCAGCTCGCCGGGGGAGCAGTACTTC.

The table lists this clone with a count of one. The CDR3 DNA follows: TGTGCCAGCAGGCCTCCAGGGGGCGCCAATCAGCCCCAGCATTTT. Translating it yields CASRPPGGANQPQHF. J is TRBJ1-5 and V is TRBV6-5; 8 bases agree with TRBD1. The CDR3 runs 15 residues. Unmatched junction bases numbered 7, after V lost 6 bases and J lost 3 bases. Germline values: CDR1 MNHEY, CDR2 SVGAGI.

The genes are TRBV5-6 and TRBJ1-6; 10 bases agree with TRBD1. There are 16 residues in the CDR3. V lost 3 bases and J lost 10; bases outside the gene matches: 10. Per the germline V gene, CDR1 is SGHDT and CDR2 is YYEEEE. The CDR3 region is CASSWTGGVRGSPLHF. CDR3 nucleotide sequence: TGTGCCAGCAGCTGGACAGGGGGAGTTCGGGGCTCACCCCTCCACTTT.

V is TRBV19 and J is TRBJ1-6, with a possible D match to TRBD1 (5 bases). This CDR3 region has 15 residues. CDR1 is LNHDA, CDR2 SQIVND, per germline (reference sequence). Trimming removed 7 bases at V and 3 bases at J, with 13 bases between. CDR3 in DNA: TGTGCCAGTACTCAGGACGGACACTATAATTCACCCCTCCACTTT. This codes for CASTQDGHYNSPLHF.

This clone was found a few times. The gene calls are TRBV9 and TRBJ1-5; 7 bases map to TRBD1. CDR1 is SGDLS and CDR2 is YYNGEE in the germline V gene. Trimming cost V 3 bases and J 5 bases; bases outside gene matches: 8. This CDR3 is 15 amino acids long. CDR3 protein: CASSEGGGRHQPQHF. The CDR3 region has the DNA TGTGCCAGCAGCGAAGGGGGCGGACGCCATCAGCCCCAGCATTTT.

The chain couples TRBV27 to TRBJ1-1; weak D call: TRBD1 (5 bases). The CDR3 is 14 residues long. The V end lost 4 bases, the J end lost 11 bases, and 20 bases lay between the germline ends. CDR1 MNHEY and CDR2 SMNVEV come from the germline V gene (reference sequence). CDR3 region: CASSYLTGNGPAFF. For the CDR3, the DNA is TGTGCCAGCAGTTACCTCACAGGTAACGGGCCGGCTTTCTTT.

V and J are TRBV9 and TRBJ2-7; D is unclear. The length of the CDR3 is 13 residues. V was cut by 2 bases and J by 3 bases, with 9 bases left in between. Germline assignment: CDR1 SGDLS and CDR2 YYNGEE. The CDR3 sequence is CASSVAENYEQYF. CDR3 DNA: TGTGCCAGCAGCGTGGCAGAAAACTACGAGCAGTACTTC.

This clone was picked up a small number of times. The CDR3 loop is CASSNSYGYTF. The DNA for the CDR3 is TGTGCCAGCAGTAACAGCTATGGCTACACCTTC. V and J are TRBV6-5 and TRBJ1-2; no clear D gene. Germline V gives CDR1 MNHEY, CDR2 SVGAGI. CDR3 length: 11 residues. V was trimmed by 5 bases and J by 4 bases, leaving 5 bases between them.

This clone was picked up one time. The rearrangement links TRBV6-5 to TRBJ2-2; D unresolved. Trimming shortened V by 2 bases and J by 4 bases, and 2 bases separated the two germline ends. The CDR3 totals 12 residues. Germline assignment: CDR1 MNHEY and CDR2 SVGAGI. The CDR3 reads CASSYLTGELFF. The CDR3 bases are TGTGCCAGCAGTTACCTCACCGGGGAGCTGTTTTTT.

This chain joins TRBV7-6 and TRBJ2-6, with D possibly being TRBD2 (6 bases). Germline loops: CDR1 SGHVS, CDR2 FNYEAQ. The CDR3 loop spans 14 amino acids. Deletions cut 1 base from V and 12 bases from J, with 13 bases between. Here the CDR3 reads CASSLVGGASVLTF. CDR3 sequence (DNA): TGTGCCAGCAGCTTAGTCGGAGGGGCCTCCGTCCTGACTTTC.

This chain links TRBV27 with TRBJ2-2, with 10 nucleotides matching TRBD1. V gave up 1 base and J gave up 6 bases; unmatched junction bases: 5. Germline CDR1 and CDR2: MNHEY and SMNVEV (reference sequence). This CDR3 region has 16 residues. The CDR3 spells CASSLWTGGGSGELFF. The CDR3 nucleotides are TGTGCCAGCAGTTTATGGACAGGGGGGGGATCCGGGGAGCTGTTTTTT.

The CDR3 region has the DNA TGTGCCAGCACCGATAGCTATGGCTACACCTTC. Protein: CASTDSYGYTF. This chain joins TRBV6-5 and TRBJ1-2, with D hard to call. Germline V lookup: CDR1 MNHEY, CDR2 SVGAGI. V gave up 7 bases and J gave up 4 bases, with 7 bases separating them. The CDR3 contains 11 residues.

The chain links TRBV23-1 to TRBJ2-7, with D unresolved. TRBV23-1 is labeled an ORF, and its function is uncertain. The V end was cut by 4 bases, the J end by 1 base, with 14 bases between. The CDR3 has 15 residues. CDR3 in amino acids: CASSPQPPFSYEQYF. The CDR3 nucleotides are TGCGCCAGCAGTCCACAGCCACCCTTTTCCTACGAGCAGTACTTC.

The chain carries TRBV18 and TRBJ1-1, with D uncertain. Per the germline V gene, CDR1 is KGHSH and CDR2 is LQKENI. The CDR3 is 14 amino acids. V dropped 3 bases and J dropped 4 bases, with 12 bases sitting between them. In nucleotides, the CDR3 is TGTGCCAGCTCACCCTCCGGTACCGTCACTGAAGCTTTCTTT. Encoded protein: CASSPSGTVTEAFF. The complete variable domain, with remaining parts taken from reference TRBV18 and TRBJ1-1, reads NAGVMQNPRHLVRRRGQEARLRCSPMKGHSHVYWYRQLPEEGLKFMVYLQKENIIDESGMPKERFSAEFPKEGPSILRIQQVVRGDSAAYFCASSPSGTVTEAFFGQGTRLTVV.

The chain employs TRBV7-6 and TRBJ2-5; TRBD1 might be the D (5 bases). Germline V gene data show CDR1 as SGHVS and CDR2 as FNYEAQ. V lost 1 base and J 1 base, leaving 7 bases between the germline ends. This CDR3 contains 14 residues. CDR3 in DNA: TGTGCCAGCAGCTTAGAGGGGTCCCAAGAGACCCAGTACTTC. This translates into CASSLEGSQETQYF.